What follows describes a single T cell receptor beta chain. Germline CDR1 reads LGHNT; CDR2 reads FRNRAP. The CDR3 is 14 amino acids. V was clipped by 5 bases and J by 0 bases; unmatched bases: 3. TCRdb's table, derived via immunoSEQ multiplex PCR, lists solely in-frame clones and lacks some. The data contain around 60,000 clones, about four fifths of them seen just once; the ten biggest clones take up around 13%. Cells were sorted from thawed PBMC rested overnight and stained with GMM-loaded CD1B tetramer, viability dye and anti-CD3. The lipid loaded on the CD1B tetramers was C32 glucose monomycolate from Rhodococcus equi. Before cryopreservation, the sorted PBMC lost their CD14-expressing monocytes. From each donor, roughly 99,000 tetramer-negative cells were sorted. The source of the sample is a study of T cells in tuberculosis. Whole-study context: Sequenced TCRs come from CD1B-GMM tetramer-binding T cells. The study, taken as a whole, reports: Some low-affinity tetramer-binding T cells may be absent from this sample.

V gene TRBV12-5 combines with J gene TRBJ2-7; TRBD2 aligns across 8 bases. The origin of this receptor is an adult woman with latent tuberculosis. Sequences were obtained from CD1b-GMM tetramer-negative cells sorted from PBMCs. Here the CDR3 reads CASGHSGNSYEQYF. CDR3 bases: TGTGCTAGTGGTCATAGCGGGAACTCCTACGAGCAGTACTTC.